The 18 T cell receptor beta chains reported below all come from one sample, sequenced in a study of Graves' ophthalmopathy and Graves' hyperthyroidism. Beta-chain TCR CDR3 regions were amplified from RNA transcripts. An initial RT-PCR round employing HTBI primers preceded a second-round multiplex PCR. TCRdb independently ran MiXCR on the multiplex PCR reads; one entry per CDR3 protein. The profile shows 740,000 or so distinct CDR3 sequences, roughly two fifths of them singletons. The specimen sequenced was peripheral blood. The receptors come from an adult man with Graves' ophthalmopathy.

A remark on this clonotype: A much larger clone is a single base away; this may be a read error. The rearrangement joins TRBV10-3 to TRBJ2-7; the D is unclear. Looked up from germline, CDR1 is ENHRY and CDR2 is SYGVKD. This CDR3 spans 12 amino acids. With 6 bases removed from V and 6 bases from J, the gap between germline ends came to 12 bases. The CDR3 sequence: CAIRGLNIEQYF. The CDR3 DNA reads TGTGCCATCAGGGGATTAAACATCGAGCAGTACTTC.

J is TRBJ1-2 and V is TRBV11-1; the D gene is possibly TRBD1 (6 bases). CDR1 is SGHAT, CDR2 FQDESV, per germline (reference sequence). The CDR3 is made up of 13 amino acids. Between the trimmed V and J ends, which lost 11 bases and 4 bases, there was a span of 17 bases. The CDR3 sequence: CAWSPDRSYGYTF. The CDR3 DNA follows: TGTGCCTGGAGTCCCGACAGGTCCTATGGCTACACCTTC.

Details on this clonotype: A clone one base away is much larger, so this may be a read error. The CDR3 region has the DNA TGTGCCACCAGTGACCACGGGGATGGCTACACCTTC. Protein: CATSDHGDGYTF. The chain links TRBV24-1 to TRBJ1-2, with D uncertain. CDR3 length: 12 amino acids. V lost 4 bases and J lost 6, with 8 bases in between. The germline gives CDR1 KGHDR, CDR2 SFDVKD.

As concerns this clonotype: One end of the junction varies from germline; a read error may be responsible. The V and J genes are TRBV7-2 and TRBJ2-5, with a weak D call TRBD2 (5 bases). CDR3 length equals 13 residues. Germline CDR1 reads SGHTA; CDR2 reads FQGNSA. The CDR3 nucleotides read TGCGCCAGCAGCTTCGAGCAGCGGGAGACCCAGTACTTC. This sequence encodes CASSFEQRETQYF.

The genes are TRBV12-3 or TRBV12-4 and TRBJ2-7; TRBD1 matches 7 bases. This CDR3 has 14 amino acids. The V segment lost 3 bases and the J segment 7 bases; nucleotides outside the gene matches: 9. As DNA, the CDR3 is TGTGCCAGCAGTTTGCGGACAGGAGATTGGGAGCAGTACTTC. This codes for CASSLRTGDWEQYF.

The sample holds many counts of this clonotype. The rearrangement links TRBV10-3 to TRBJ1-4; 7 bases agree with TRBD1. This CDR3 has 14 amino acids. The ends lost 6 bases at V and 7 bases at J; junction bases unmatched: 8. Germline V gives CDR1 ENHRY, CDR2 SYGVKD. DNA of the CDR3: TGTGCCATCAGGAAGACAGGGTTGGGTGAAAAACTGTTTTTT. Its translation: CAIRKTGLGEKLFF.

This clonotype appeared once. V gene TRBV15 combines with J gene TRBJ1-2, with D possibly TRBD1 on 6 matching bases. The CDR3 covers 14 residues. Trimming cost V 4 bases and J 0 bases, with 9 bases left between them. Germline values: CDR1 LNHNV, CDR2 YYDKDF (reference sequence). The CDR3 DNA sequence: TGTGCCACCAGCATATACAGGGCTAACTATGGCTACACCTTC. Its protein is CATSIYRANYGYTF.

Worth noting for this clonotype: An end of the junction differs from the germline gene, which may be a read error. J is TRBJ1-6 and V is TRBV25-1; D gene ambiguous. This CDR3 comprises 14 residues. Germline V lookup: CDR1 MGHDK, CDR2 SYGVNS. CDR3 residues: CAGSLDARNSPLHF. For the CDR3, the DNA is TGTGCCGGCAGCTTGGATGCCAGAAATTCACCCCTCCACTTT.

This clonotype was seen only a few times. V usage is TRBV5-4 and J usage is TRBJ1-5; D is perhaps TRBD1 (6 bases). This CDR3 is built from 14 residues. Trimming took off 4 bases at V and 11 bases at J, with 19 bases between the two ends. Germline V gives CDR1 SGHNT, CDR2 YYREEE (reference sequence). The CDR3 region has the DNA TGTGCCAGCAGCCGGACAGCCAGCACATTGTCCCAGCATTTT. This gives the protein CASSRTASTLSQHF.

Concerning this clonotype: The missing conserved phenylalanine or tryptophan at the end of this CDR3 makes a read error likely. CDR3 sequence: CAIRAANTGELFV. CDR3 nucleotide sequence: TGTGCCATCAGAGCGGCGAACACCGGGGAGCTGTTTGTA. This chain links TRBV10-3 with TRBJ2-2, with D possibly matching TRBD2 (5 bases). CDR1 is ENHRY and CDR2 is SYGVKD in the germline V gene. This CDR3 is 13 amino acids long. The ends were cut back, 6 bases at V and 0 bases at J, with 5 bases in the middle.

There are many counts of this clonotype. The chain is built from TRBV9 and TRBJ1-6, with TRBD1 identical over 10 bases. Unmatched junction bases numbered 6, after V lost 4 bases and J lost 8 bases. CDR3 size: 15 residues. Germline CDR1 and CDR2: SGDLS and YYNGEE. CDR3 residues: CASSLRGTGDSPLHF. The CDR3 region has the DNA TGTGCCAGCAGCTTACGTGGGACAGGGGATTCACCCCTCCACTTT.

This clonotype was found a few times. The chain recombines TRBV7-9 with TRBJ2-5; possibly TRBD1 for D (6 bases). The germline V and J ends were trimmed by 5 bases and 4 bases, with 17 bases remaining between them. Germline V gene sequence: CDR1 SEHNR, CDR2 FQNEAQ (reference sequence). The CDR3 runs 15 residues. CDR3 DNA: TGTGCCAGCAGCCAGATACAGGGTCGGGGAGAGACCCAGTACTTC. Protein product: CASSQIQGRGETQYF.

The chain joins TRBV15 to TRBJ1-1; possibly TRBD1 for D (5 bases). The germline V gene encodes CDR1 LNHNV and CDR2 YYDKDF (reference sequence). The CDR3 consists of 17 residues. The germline V and J ends were trimmed by 0 bases and 3 bases, with 17 bases remaining between them. This CDR3 reads CATSRDEDSGLYTEAFF. CDR3 coding DNA: TGTGCCACCAGCAGAGATGAGGATTCGGGGCTTTACACTGAAGCTTTCTTT. The variable domain in full, with the rest retrieved from reference TRBV15 and TRBJ1-1, is DAMVIQNPRYQVTQFGKPVTLSCSQTLNHNVMYWYQQKSSQAPKLLFHYYDKDFNNEADTPDNFQSRRPNTSFCFLDIRSPGLGDTAMYLCATSRDEDSGLYTEAFFGQGTRLTVV.

This clonotype has a count of ten or more. The V and J genes are TRBV5-1 and TRBJ1-2, with D perhaps TRBD1 (6 bases). Trimming shortened V by 3 bases and J by 4 bases, and 13 bases separated the two germline ends. There are 14 residues in the CDR3. Germline assignment: CDR1 SGHRS and CDR2 YFSETQ. Written as DNA, the CDR3 is TGCGCCAGCAGCTGGAGCGGACAGATCTATGGCTACACCTTC. Its protein is CASSWSGQIYGYTF.

This clonotype was counted between two and nine times. V gene TRBV9 combines with J gene TRBJ2-5; TRBD1 or TRBD2 may be the D gene (7 bases each). Germline V gene lookup returns CDR1 SGDLS and CDR2 YYNGEE. The V gene lost 3 bases and the J gene lost 7 bases, with 19 bases spanning the gap. CDR3 length: 15 residues. The CDR3 reads CASSAGEGAHRTQYF. The CDR3 nucleotides read TGTGCCAGCAGCGCTGGGGAGGGGGCACACCGGACCCAGTACTTC.

This clonotype was found a few times. This chain uses TRBV10-3 with TRBJ1-5, with D maybe TRBD1 (6 bases). The CDR3 contains 14 residues. Germline-derived CDR1 and CDR2 are ENHRY and SYGVKD. V lost 10 bases, J lost 5 bases, and 18 bases lay in between. The CDR3 here is CATREGDFYQPQHF. In DNA, the CDR3 is TGTGCCACCAGAGAGGGGGACTTCTATCAGCCCCAGCATTTT.

On this clonotype: Possible read error: a much larger clone is one base away. The chain combines TRBV7-8 with TRBJ2-7, with TRBD1 matching 8 bases. The germline V gene encodes CDR1 SGHVS and CDR2 FQNEAQ. The ends lost 3 bases at V and 1 base at J; junction bases unmatched: 8. CDR3 length equals 16 residues. CDR3 bases: TGTGCCAGCAGCTTCCCGCGACAGGGGCCATCCTACGAGCAGTACTTC. Amino acids: CASSFPRQGPSYEQYF. Supplemented by reference TRBV7-8 and TRBJ2-7, the full variable domain reads GAGVSQSPRYKVAKRGQDVALRCDPISGHVSLFWYQQALGQGPEFLTYFQNEAQLDKSGLPSDRFFAERPEGSVSTLKIQRTQQEDSAVYLCASSFPRQGPSYEQYFGPGTRLTVT.

There are many counts of this clonotype. This chain uses TRBV5-1 with TRBJ1-4; D is perhaps TRBD1 (6 bases). CDR3 length equals 16 residues. CDR1 and CDR2 from the germline V gene are SGHRS and YFSETQ. The V end lost 4 bases, the J end lost 0 bases, and 13 bases lay between the germline ends. The CDR3 sequence: CASSPDRGPTNEKLFF. CDR3 sequence (DNA): TGCGCCAGCAGCCCGGACAGAGGACCAACTAATGAAAAACTGTTTTTT.